This T cell receptor beta chain was sequenced for a study of Ad26.COV2.S vaccination and SARS-CoV-2 variants. Broader study findings: The TCR breadth and depth analyses may have produced an underestimate of total T cell responses. Spike-specific CD8+ and CD4+ T cell responses reportedly showed substantial breadth after vaccination. Non-spike TCR breadth showed similarity between vaccine and placebo recipients.

Remarks on this clone: Its antigen is unidentified.

This table comes from immunoSEQ multiplex PCR, and its TCRdb copy is limited to in-frame clones, with some not included. This table has 500,000 or so clones, approximately 90% appearing once. Treatment of the sample: around 19 received Ad26.COV2.S at low or high dose, single or two shots; 5 received placebo; per-sample allocation not given. Sampling happened 63 days after the first vaccine or placebo injection. V was shortened by 6 bases and J by 0 bases, with 14 bases between the two germline ends. This CDR3 has 15 residues. CDR1 and CDR2 from the germline V gene are MDHEN and SYDVKM. The chain joins TRBV28 to TRBJ1-1, with TRBD1 as a possible D gene (6 bases). This clonotype originated in a person between 18 and 65 years old who received the Ad26.COV2.S COVID-19 vaccine or a placebo. The sequencing used peripheral blood, collected in a trial of Ad26.COV2.S vaccine versus placebo. Written as DNA, the CDR3 is TGTGCCAGCAGGCCGACAGGCCCGGTGAACACTGAAGCTTTCTTT. Amino acids: CASRPTGPVNTEAFF.